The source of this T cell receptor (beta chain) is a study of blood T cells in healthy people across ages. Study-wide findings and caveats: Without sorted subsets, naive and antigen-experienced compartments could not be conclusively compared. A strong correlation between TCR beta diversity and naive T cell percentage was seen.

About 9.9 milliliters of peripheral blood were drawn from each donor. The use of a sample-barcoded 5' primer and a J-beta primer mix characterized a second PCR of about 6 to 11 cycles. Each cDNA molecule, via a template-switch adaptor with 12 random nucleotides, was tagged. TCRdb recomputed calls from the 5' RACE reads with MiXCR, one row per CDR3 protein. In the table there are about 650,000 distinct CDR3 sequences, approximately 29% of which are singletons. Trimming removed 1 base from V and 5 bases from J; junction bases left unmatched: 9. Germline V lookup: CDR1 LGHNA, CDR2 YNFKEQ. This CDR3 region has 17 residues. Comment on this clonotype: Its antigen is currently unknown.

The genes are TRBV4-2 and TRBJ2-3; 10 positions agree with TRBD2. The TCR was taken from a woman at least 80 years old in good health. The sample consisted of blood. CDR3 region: CASSQAPASGGGDTQYF. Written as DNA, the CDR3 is TGTGCCAGCAGCCAAGCTCCAGCAAGCGGGGGGGGAGATACGCAGTATTTT.